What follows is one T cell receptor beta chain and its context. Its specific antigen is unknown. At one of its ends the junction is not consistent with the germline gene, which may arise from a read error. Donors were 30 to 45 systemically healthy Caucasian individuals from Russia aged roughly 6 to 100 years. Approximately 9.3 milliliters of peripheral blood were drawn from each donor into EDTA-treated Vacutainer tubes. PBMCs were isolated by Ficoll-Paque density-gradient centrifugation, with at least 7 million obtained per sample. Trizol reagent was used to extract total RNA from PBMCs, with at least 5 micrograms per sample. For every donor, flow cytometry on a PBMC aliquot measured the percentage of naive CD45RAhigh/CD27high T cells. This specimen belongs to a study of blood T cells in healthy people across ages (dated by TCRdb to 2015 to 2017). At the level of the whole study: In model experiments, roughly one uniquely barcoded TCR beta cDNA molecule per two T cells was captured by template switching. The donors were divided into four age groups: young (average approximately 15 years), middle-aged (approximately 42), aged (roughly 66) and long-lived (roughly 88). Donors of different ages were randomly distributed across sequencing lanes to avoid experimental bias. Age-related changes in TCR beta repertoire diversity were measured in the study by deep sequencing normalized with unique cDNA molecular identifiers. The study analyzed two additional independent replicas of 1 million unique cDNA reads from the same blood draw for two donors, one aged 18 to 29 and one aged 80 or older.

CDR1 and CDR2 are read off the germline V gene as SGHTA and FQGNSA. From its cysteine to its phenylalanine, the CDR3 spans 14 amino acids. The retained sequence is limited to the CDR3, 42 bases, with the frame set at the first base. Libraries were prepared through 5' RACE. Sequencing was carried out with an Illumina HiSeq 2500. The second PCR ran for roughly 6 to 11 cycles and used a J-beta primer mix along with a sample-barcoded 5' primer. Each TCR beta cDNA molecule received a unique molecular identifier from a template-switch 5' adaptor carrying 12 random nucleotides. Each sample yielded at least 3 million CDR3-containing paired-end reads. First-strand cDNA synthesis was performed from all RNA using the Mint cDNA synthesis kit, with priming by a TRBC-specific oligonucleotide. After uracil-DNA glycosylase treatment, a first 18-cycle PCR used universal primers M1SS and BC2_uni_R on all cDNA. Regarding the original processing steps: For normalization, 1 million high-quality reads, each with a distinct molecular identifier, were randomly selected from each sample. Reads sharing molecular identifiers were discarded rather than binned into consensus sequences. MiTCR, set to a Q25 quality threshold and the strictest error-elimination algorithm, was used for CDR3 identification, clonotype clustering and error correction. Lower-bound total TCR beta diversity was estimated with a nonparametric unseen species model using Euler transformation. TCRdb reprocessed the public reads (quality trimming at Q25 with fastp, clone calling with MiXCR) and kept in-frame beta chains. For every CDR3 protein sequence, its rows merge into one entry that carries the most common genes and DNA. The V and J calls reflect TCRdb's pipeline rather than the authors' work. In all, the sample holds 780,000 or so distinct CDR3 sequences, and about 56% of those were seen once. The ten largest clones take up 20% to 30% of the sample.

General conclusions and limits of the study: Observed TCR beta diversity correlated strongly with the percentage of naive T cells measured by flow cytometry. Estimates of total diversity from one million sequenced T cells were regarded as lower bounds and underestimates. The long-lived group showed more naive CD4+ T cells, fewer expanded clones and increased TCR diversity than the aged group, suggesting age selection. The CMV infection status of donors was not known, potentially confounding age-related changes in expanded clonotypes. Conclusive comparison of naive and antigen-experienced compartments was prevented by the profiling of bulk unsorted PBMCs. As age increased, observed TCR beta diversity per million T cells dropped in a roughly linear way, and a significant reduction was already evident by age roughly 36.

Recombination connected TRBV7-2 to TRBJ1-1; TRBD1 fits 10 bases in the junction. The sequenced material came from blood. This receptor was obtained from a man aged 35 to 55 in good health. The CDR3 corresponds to CAGSTGQGPTGSFF. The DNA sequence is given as TGTGCCGGCAGCACGGGACAGGGGCCGACCGGGTCTTTCTTT.